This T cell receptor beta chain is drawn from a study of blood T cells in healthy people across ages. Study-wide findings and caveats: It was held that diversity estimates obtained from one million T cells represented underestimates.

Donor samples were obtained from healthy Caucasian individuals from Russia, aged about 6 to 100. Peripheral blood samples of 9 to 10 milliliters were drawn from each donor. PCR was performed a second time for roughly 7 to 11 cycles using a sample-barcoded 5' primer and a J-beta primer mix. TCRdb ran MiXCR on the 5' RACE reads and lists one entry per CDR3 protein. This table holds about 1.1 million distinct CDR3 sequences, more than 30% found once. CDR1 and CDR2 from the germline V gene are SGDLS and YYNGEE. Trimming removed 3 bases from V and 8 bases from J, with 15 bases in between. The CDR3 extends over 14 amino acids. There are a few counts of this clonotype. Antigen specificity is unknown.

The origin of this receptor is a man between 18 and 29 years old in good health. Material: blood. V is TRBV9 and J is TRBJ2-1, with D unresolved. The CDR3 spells CASSAGAGWDEQFF. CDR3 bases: TGTGCCAGCAGCGCCGGAGCAGGATGGGATGAGCAGTTCTTC.